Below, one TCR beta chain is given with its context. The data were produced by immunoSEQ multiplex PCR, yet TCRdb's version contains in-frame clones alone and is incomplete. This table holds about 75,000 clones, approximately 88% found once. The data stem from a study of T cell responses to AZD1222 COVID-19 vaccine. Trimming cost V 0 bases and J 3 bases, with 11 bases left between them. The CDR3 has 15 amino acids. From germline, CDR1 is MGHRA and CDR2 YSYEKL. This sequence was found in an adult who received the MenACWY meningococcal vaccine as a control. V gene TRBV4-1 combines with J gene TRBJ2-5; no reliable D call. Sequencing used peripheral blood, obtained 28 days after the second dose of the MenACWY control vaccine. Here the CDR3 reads CASSQDGHSEETQYF. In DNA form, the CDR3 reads TGCGCCAGCAGCCAAGATGGCCATTCAGAAGAGACCCAGTACTTC.